A selection of T cell receptor beta chains follows, all from one sample in a study of blood T cells in healthy people across ages. TCRdb re-called the 5' RACE reads through MiXCR, storing one row per CDR3 protein. Of 450,000 to 600,000 distinct CDR3 sequences detected, about 29% appear once; the ten largest clones hold over 3.5%. This sample was shared with a second study, whose subject was T cells of mothers and their children.

The specimen sequenced was blood. Receptor source: a boy aged 2 to 10 in good health. The CDR3 runs from the conserved cysteine through the conserved F or W. The D gene is left open where the match is weak. Some rows have no size entry. The others give once, few or many, or a class for an expanded clone.

TRBV12-3/TRBV12-4	TRBJ2-1	NA	few	CASSFVGEQFF	TGTGCCAGCAGTTTTGTAGGTGAGCAGTTCTTC
TRBV5-1	TRBJ2-1	TRBD1	NA	CASSQQGYEQFF	TGCGCCAGCAGCCAACAGGGGTATGAGCAGTTCTTC
TRBV29-1	TRBJ2-1	TRBD1	few	CSVGGSGQLYNEQFF	TGCAGCGTTGGGGGGTCGGGACAGTTATACAATGAGCAGTTCTTC
TRBV29-1	TRBJ2-1	TRBD2	NA	CSVSKSGGAVNEQFF	TGCAGCGTTTCCAAGAGCGGGGGGGCTGTCAATGAGCAGTTCTTC
TRBV7-3	TRBJ1-2	NA	NA	CASSSKPLTGTSNGYTF	TGTGCCAGCAGCTCAAAACCACTTACCGGGACATCCAATGGCTACACCTTC
TRBV6-5	TRBJ1-4	TRBD1	NA	CASRSSGTGREKLFF	TGTGCCAGCAGGAGCTCCGGGACAGGGCGTGAAAAACTGTTTTTT
TRBV7-7	TRBJ2-2	NA	NA	CASSPTTGENTGELFF	TGTGCTAGCAGCCCCACGACTGGGGAGAACACCGGGGAGCTGTTTTTT
TRBV2	TRBJ2-7	NA	NA	CASVRDTATGIAISAYEQYF	TGTGCCAGCGTCCGGGATACCGCGACCGGGATTGCAATCAGCGCCTACGAGCAGTACTTC
TRBV27	TRBJ2-5	NA	few	CASSVRLLGRETQYF	TGTGCCAGCAGTGTTCGACTACTCGGGCGGGAGACCCAGTACTTC
TRBV12-3/TRBV12-4	TRBJ2-1	NA	once	CASSWGRRYYNEQFF	TGTGCCAGCAGTTGGGGCAGGCGATACTACAATGAGCAGTTCTTC
TRBV11-3	TRBJ2-3	NA	NA	CASSLDLGMDTQYF	TGTGCCAGCAGCTTAGATTTAGGGATGGATACGCAGTATTTT
TRBV7-3	TRBJ2-4	TRBD1	few	CASRKIQGATGAKNIQYF	TGTGCCAGCAGGAAAATACAGGGGGCTACGGGAGCCAAAAACATTCAGTACTTC
TRBV20-1	TRBJ2-7	TRBD2	NA	CSARDLSGAYYEQYF	TGCAGTGCTAGAGATCTAAGCGGGGCTTACTACGAGCAGTACTTC
TRBV4-3	TRBJ2-7	TRBD2	NA	CASSQVIAGGRQYF	TGCGCCAGCAGCCAAGTGATAGCGGGGGGACGGCAGTACTTC
TRBV29-1	TRBJ2-2	NA	NA	CSAPWDGELFF	TGCAGCGCACCTTGGGACGGGGAGCTGTTTTTT
TRBV20-1	TRBJ2-1	NA	once	CSALQWDTGSNEQFF	TGCAGTGCCCTCCAGTGGGACACCGGTTCCAATGAGCAGTTCTTC
TRBV12-3/TRBV12-4	TRBJ2-1	TRBD2	NA	CASSPSSSGRRAEQFF	TGTGCCAGCAGTCCCTCTTCTAGCGGGAGAAGGGCTGAGCAGTTCTTC
TRBV11-2	TRBJ2-3	NA	NA	CASSFSRDTQYF	TGTGCCAGCAGCTTTTCGCGAGATACGCAGTATTTT
TRBV6-5	TRBJ2-1	NA	NA	CATTNRARAEQFF	TGTGCCACCACCAACAGGGCCCGGGCTGAGCAGTTCTTC
TRBV29-1	TRBJ1-5	NA	NA	CSVERDFQPQHF	TGCAGCGTTGAAAGGGATTTTCAGCCCCAGCATTTT
TRBV7-2	TRBJ2-1	NA	NA	CASSKAGPYNGQFF	TGTGCCAGCAGTAAAGCTGGCCCTTACAATGGGCAGTTCTTC
TRBV5-1	TRBJ2-3	NA	few	CASRSSFTTDTQYF	TGCGCCAGCAGATCGTCGTTCACCACAGATACGCAGTATTTT
TRBV10-3	TRBJ2-5	NA	NA	CAVSSATSSGIRETQYF	TGTGCCGTCAGTTCCGCCACTTCTTCAGGGATTCGAGAGACCCAGTACTTC
TRBV7-3	TRBJ2-5	TRBD1	few	CASSLILRTGKSQETQYF	TGTGCCAGCAGCTTAATCCTTCGGACAGGGAAGTCTCAAGAGACCCAGTACTTC
TRBV20-1	TRBJ2-3	NA	NA	CSATSSTLGQLGTDTQYF	TGCAGTGCTACCAGTAGCACCCTCGGACAGCTGGGCACAGATACGCAGTATTTT
TRBV6-5	TRBJ2-3	NA	NA	CASKALGTDTQYF	TGTGCCAGCAAGGCCTTGGGCACAGATACGCAGTATTTT
TRBV5-1	TRBJ2-4	TRBD2	NA	CASSLLAAKNIQYF	TGCGCCAGCAGCTTACTAGCGGCCAAAAACATTCAGTACTTC
TRBV29-1	TRBJ2-2	NA	NA	CSVGASPGELFF	TGCAGCGTTGGGGCCTCACCCGGGGAGCTGTTTTTT
TRBV7-9	TRBJ2-1	TRBD1	few	CASPGTGAPRSYNEQFF	TGTGCCAGCCCCGGGACAGGGGCGCCCCGCTCCTACAATGAGCAGTTCTTC
TRBV7-9	TRBJ1-1	NA	few	CASSLVGQDFGAFF	TGTGCCAGCAGCTTAGTGGGGCAGGACTTCGGAGCTTTCTTT
TRBV15	TRBJ2-7	NA	few	CATSSDRGPYEQYF	TGTGCCACCAGCAGTGACAGAGGGCCATACGAGCAGTACTTC
TRBV30	TRBJ2-2	TRBD2	NA	CAWMDSGGRSTGELFF	TGTGCCTGGATGGATAGCGGGGGGCGTTCCACCGGGGAGCTGTTTTTT
TRBV5-1	TRBJ2-7	TRBD1	NA	CASRAGQGAFYEQYF	TGCGCCAGCAGGGCGGGACAGGGGGCCTTCTACGAGCAGTACTTC
TRBV20-1	TRBJ2-3	NA	many	CSASWYSDTQYF	TGCAGTGCTAGCTGGTACTCAGATACGCAGTATTTT
TRBV29-1	TRBJ1-2	NA	NA	CSVEVAGLGYGYTF	TGCAGCGTTGAAGTCGCAGGGCTTGGCTATGGCTACACCTTC
TRBV5-1	TRBJ2-1	TRBD2	few	CASSLTSVNEQFF	TGCGCCAGCAGCCTGACTAGCGTCAATGAGCAGTTCTTC
TRBV15	TRBJ2-7	NA	few	CATSRGSEQYF	TGTGCCACCAGTCGAGGGAGCGAGCAGTACTTC
TRBV12-3/TRBV12-4	TRBJ2-3	NA	NA	CASSLAGGVNTDTQYF	TGTGCCAGCAGTTTGGCTGGCGGGGTGAACACAGATACGCAGTATTTT
TRBV6-1	TRBJ2-6	TRBD1	NA	CTSSQRGQGSGANVLTF	TGTACCAGCAGTCAGAGGGGACAGGGGTCTGGGGCCAACGTCCTGACTTTC
TRBV11-2	TRBJ2-7	TRBD1	few	CASSFSGGPGRYEQYF	TGTGCCAGCAGCTTCTCAGGGGGACCCGGGCGGTACGAGCAGTACTTC
TRBV7-9	TRBJ2-7	TRBD1	few	CASSSLREGQHTSYEQYF	TGTGCCAGCAGCTCGCTACGAGAGGGACAGCATACCTCCTACGAGCAGTACTTC
TRBV5-6	TRBJ2-5	NA	few	CASSLGDRETQYF	TGTGCCAGCAGCTTGGGGGATAGGGAGACCCAGTACTTC
TRBV7-2	TRBJ1-2	NA	few	CASSPEKNYGYTF	TGTGCCAGCAGCCCGGAAAAAAACTATGGTTACACCTTC
TRBV27	TRBJ2-1	NA	few	CASSLSSANEQFF	TGTGCCAGCAGTTTATCGAGTGCCAATGAGCAGTTCTTC
TRBV20-1	TRBJ2-7	NA	NA	CSARGVGALSSEQYF	TGCAGTGCTAGAGGGGTGGGGGCCCTATCTTCCGAGCAGTACTTC
TRBV7-9	TRBJ1-4	NA	NA	CASTPEGTDNEKLFF	TGTGCCAGCACCCCCGAGGGGACGGATAATGAAAAACTGTTTTTT
TRBV20-1	TRBJ2-5	TRBD2	many	CSARDGGEEETQYF	TGCAGTGCTAGAGATGGGGGGGAGGAAGAGACCCAGTACTTC
TRBV5-4	TRBJ2-2	NA	many	CASSGVGGELFF	TGTGCCAGCAGCGGGGTAGGCGGGGAGCTGTTTTTT
TRBV6-6	TRBJ1-4	NA	NA	CASRSQGIREKLFF	TGTGCCAGCAGATCCCAGGGCATTCGGGAAAAACTGTTTTTT
TRBV20-1	TRBJ1-3	TRBD1	NA	CSATDRATGNTIYF	TGCAGTGCCACGGACAGGGCTACTGGAAACACCATATATTTT
TRBV27	TRBJ1-2	NA	few	CASSFGLGGGYTF	TGTGCCAGCAGTTTTGGGCTGGGGGGGGGCTACACCTTC
TRBV7-9	TRBJ2-2	NA	NA	CASSPVGSLANTGELFF	TGTGCCAGCAGCCCCGTCGGCAGCCTCGCGAACACCGGGGAGCTGTTTTTT
TRBV20-1	TRBJ2-5	NA	NA	CSASEREETQYF	TGCAGTGCTAGCGAGAGAGAAGAGACCCAGTACTTC
TRBV5-1	TRBJ2-7	NA	few	CASSLVPVNHVTSYEQYF	TGCGCCAGCAGCTTGGTTCCCGTAAACCACGTAACGTCCTACGAGCAGTACTTC
TRBV6-2/TRBV6-3	TRBJ2-4	NA	NA	CASSYTPGRGKNIQYF	TGTGCCAGCAGTTACACCCCCGGGCGTGGCAAAAACATTCAGTACTTC
TRBV5-1	TRBJ1-2	NA	NA	CASSWGANGTPGGYTF	TGCGCCAGCAGCTGGGGGGCAAACGGGACACCCGGCGGCTACACCTTC